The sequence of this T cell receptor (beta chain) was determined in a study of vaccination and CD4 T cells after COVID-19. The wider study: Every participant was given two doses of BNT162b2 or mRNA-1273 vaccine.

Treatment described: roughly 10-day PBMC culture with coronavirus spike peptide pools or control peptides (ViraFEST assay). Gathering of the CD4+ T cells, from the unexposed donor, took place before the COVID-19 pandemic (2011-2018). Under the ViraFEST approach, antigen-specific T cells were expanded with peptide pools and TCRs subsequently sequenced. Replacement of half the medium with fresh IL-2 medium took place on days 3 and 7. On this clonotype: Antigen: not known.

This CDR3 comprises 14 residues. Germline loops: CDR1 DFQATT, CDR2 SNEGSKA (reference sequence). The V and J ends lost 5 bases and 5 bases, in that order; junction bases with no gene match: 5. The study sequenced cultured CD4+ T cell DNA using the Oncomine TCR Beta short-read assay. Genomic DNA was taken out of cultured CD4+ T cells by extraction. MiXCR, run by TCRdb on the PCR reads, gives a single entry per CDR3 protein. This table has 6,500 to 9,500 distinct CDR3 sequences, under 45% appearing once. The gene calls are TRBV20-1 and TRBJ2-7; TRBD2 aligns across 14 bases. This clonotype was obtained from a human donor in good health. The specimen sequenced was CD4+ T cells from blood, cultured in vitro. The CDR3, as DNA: TGCAGTGCTTGGACTAGCGGGAGGTCGGACGAGCAGTACTTC. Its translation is CSAWTSGRSDEQYF.